This T cell receptor beta chain was captured in a study of OX40 agonist ivuxolimab in advanced cancers. Study information: Earlier anti-PD-1, anti-PD-L1 or anti-CTLA-4 therapy was permitted; around 40% had received some.

Study-wide results and limits: Compared with others, partial responders at 0.1-3.0 mg/kg displayed clonal expansion among the lowest. Expanded clones belonging to CD8+ T cells outnumbered, on average, those of CD4+.

Regarding this clone: Its target is not known.

V trimming: 6 bases; J trimming: 4 bases; junction bases outside the gene matches: 16. This CDR3 region has 17 residues. From germline, CDR1 is MNHNS and CDR2 SASEGT. Patients with autoimmune history or systemic immunosuppression were excluded. Using immunoSEQ multiplex PCR, the repertoire was profiled, and TCRdb retains in-frame clones only, with some absent. Seen here are roughly 92,000 clones, around 90% observed once, and the top ten hold about 8.7%. The specimen comprised CD4+ or CD8+ T cells sorted from blood, sampled in a trial of the OX40 agonist ivuxolimab. This receptor was obtained from an adult with an advanced solid tumor such as melanoma, head and neck, liver or kidney cancer. This rearrangement joins TRBV6-1 to TRBJ1-1; TRBD1 aligns across 8 bases. The CDR3 spells CASREQGEAVARTEAFF. For the CDR3, the DNA is TGTGCCAGCAGGGAACAGGGGGAAGCTGTTGCGCGCACTGAAGCTTTCTTT.